Sequencing of this TCR beta chain was carried out in a study of naive and memory T cell subsets (dated 2017 in TCRdb). About the study as a whole: An open-source, UMI-based TCR alpha and beta sequencing pipeline was applied to sorted naive and memory peripheral blood T cell subsets. RNA was DNase-treated and reverse transcribed with TCR constant-region primers, mostly using SuperScript III. The results of the functional CMV T cell responses matched the IgG serology results in every case.

From the second PCR step on, the TCR alpha and beta chain libraries were amplified in separate reactions. CMV status of each donor was established by measuring IFNgamma production from CD4+ T cells after fresh PBMCs were stimulated overnight with CMV viral lysate. CD4 T cells were positively selected using Miltenyi beads, after which CD8 T cells were positively selected from the CD4-negative fraction. Cells were stained for CD3, CD4, CD8, CD45RA, CD27 and a live/dead dye and were sorted on a BD Aria II into four subsets based on CD45RA and CD27. Blood was obtained from three healthy volunteers, and the blood from each volunteer was fractionated into CD4 and CD8 T cells and subsequently into four differentiation subsets. About 110 ml of peripheral blood was drawn per donor, and PBMC were isolated by Ficoll-Paque PLUS density-gradient centrifugation. After sorting, cells were lysed in RLT buffer, RNA was extracted using a Qiagen RNeasy kit, and the extracted RNA was stored at -80 degrees C.

This clonotype has just a few counts. No antigen is known for it. Per-nucleotide qualities are absent, and no much larger clonotype sits a single base away. What the work shows at the level of the full study, not this receptor alone: RNA-based TCR counts may be affected by expression changes linked to T cell activation and differentiation. The repertoire findings for the naive and memory subsets could not be validated against a ground truth, as none was available. Once error correction was done, more than 95% of naive TCR sequences showed up just once, which made the naive abundance distributions much steeper than those of the memory subsets. Clonotypes were defined as single alpha or beta chain sequences, not paired alpha/beta receptors. In both CD4 and CD8 cells, the Gini index increased while Shannon and inverse Simpson diversity decreased from naive through CM, EM and EMRA. A power law was followed by TCR abundance, with an exponent that differed between naive and memory subsets but was consistent across the three individuals. Naive repertoires, especially CD8, contained a few larger clonotypes, possibly memory cells re-expressing CD45RA.

The receptor library was made with UMI-ligation and nested PCR. To cover both TRBC1 and TRBC2, the beta constant-region primer consisted of an equimolar mix of two oligonucleotides. The ligated cDNA went through four rounds of PCR with nested alpha and beta constant-region primers together with the SP2 primer. A single-stranded oligonucleotide carrying the SP2 primer and a 12-nucleotide UMI was ligated to the 3' end of the cDNA by T4 RNA ligase 1. The ligation reaction was incubated at 16°C for about 20-24 hours. PCR2 was typically performed as a SYBR Green qPCR and was stopped at a predetermined threshold so that over-amplification was prevented. Every purification after the first one was done using Agencourt AMPure XP magnetic beads. Library amounts were measured by Qubit and library quality was assessed on a TapeStation, where the main peak was expected at around 650 bp. The pooled libraries were sequenced on an Illumina MiSeq using v2 2x251 paired-end kits, which usually yielded roughly 0.9-2.3 million reads per sample. Each sample was pooled at 3 to 4.5 nM, and roughly 4.5-7% PhiX was included to help cluster recognition. Regarding the original processing steps: Using tag matching that tolerated one base-pair mismatch, Decombinator assigned V and J genes to FASTQ reads that had been processed by Demultiplexor. By using UMIs, Collapsinator corrected both sequencing errors and the frequency errors caused by PCR heterogeneity. CDR3Translator translated TCRs and extracted CDR3s from the conserved cysteine to the FGXG phenylalanine, flagging non-productive sequences. Gini, Shannon entropy and inverse Simpson indices were calculated on repertoires subsampled to equal numbers of UMI-defined TCRs. Within the linear range, a power law was fitted to clonotype abundance distributions using maximum likelihood. Similar UMI counts, unique TCR numbers and clonal distributions were obtained with the pipeline and with MIGEC on one naive CD8 sample. One analysis removed from the naive repertoire any naive TCRs that were also found in any memory subset from the same donor. Repertoires were searched for 7,322 CMV-associated CDR3 sequences compiled from VDJdb and a published dataset. TCRdb reworked the public reads: Q25 trimming with fastp, MiXCR clone assembly, productive beta chains retained. Each record represents a unique CDR3 protein, reported with the most common genes and DNA among its rows. What appears here as the V and J calls and clone size reflects TCRdb's work, not the paper's. This sample gives 98,000 or so distinct CDR3 sequences in total; roughly 15% of them show up just once. Around 3% of the sample is in the top ten clones.

The sample was naive CD8+ T cells from blood. The label giving this sample's cell subset or site can be read as: naive T cells, CD45RA high CD27+. This clonotype originated in a human donor in good health.

The CDR3 region reads CASSYRAGEQFF. The base sequence is TGTGCCAGCAGTTACAGGGCTGGTGAGCAGTTCTTC. The V and J segments used are TRBV5-5 and TRBJ2-1, and the D gene may be TRBD1, 6 bases matching. V loses 5 bases, J loses 9 bases, and the germline ends lie 12 bases apart. CDR1 is given as SGHKS and CDR2 as YYEKEE, both from the germline V gene (reference sequence). The CDR3 contains 12 residues, cysteine and phenylalanine counted. The retained sequence is limited to the CDR3, 36 bases, with the frame set at the first base.